This is a list of T cell receptor beta chains from one sample in a study of cytomegalovirus exposure and HLA in healthy donors. Assay: immunoSEQ multiplex PCR; the TCRdb copy retains only in-frame clones and omits some. The repertoire consists of about 130,000 clones, with about four fifths occurring once and the leading ten covering 4%. Sequenced material: PBMCs. The receptors were gathered from a woman between 40 and 50 years old in good health and CMV-seronegative. Each CDR3 is given with its conserved first and last residue. The D gene is left open where the match is weak. Clone size is stated in some rows and not others, as once, few, many or a class when expanded.

d_gene	j_gene	v_gene	abundance	CDR3nt	CDR3aa
TRBD1	TRBJ1-6	TRBV14	.	TGTGCCAGCAGCCGCGAAAGGACAGGGGGCGGATATAATTCACCCCTCCACTTT	CASSRERTGGGYNSPLHF
.	TRBJ1-2	TRBV5-1	.	TGCGCCAGCAGCCCGATCCAGGGTGACTATGGCTACACCTTC	CASSPIQGDYGYTF
.	TRBJ2-3	TRBV5-1	few	TGCGCCTCCCAATCCAACACCAACACAGATACGCAGTATTTT	CASQSNTNTDTQYF
TRBD1	TRBJ1-2	TRBV7-8	.	TGTGCCAGCAGCCCGGGGACAGCCCTAGCTAACTATGGCTACACCTTC	CASSPGTALANYGYTF
.	TRBJ1-1	TRBV4-3	.	TGCGCCAGCAGCCAAGATGAGTTACGAGGCACTGAAGCTTTCTTT	CASSQDELRGTEAFF
.	TRBJ2-5	TRBV28	.	TGTGCCAGCAGACCCCCGGGGGGCGGGGAGACCCAGTACTTC	CASRPPGGGETQYF
.	TRBJ2-7	TRBV12-5	few	TGTGCTAGTGGTTTGGACGCGGGCCCCGAGCAGTACTTC	CASGLDAGPEQYF
.	TRBJ2-7	TRBV7-9	.	TGTGCCAGCAGCTTAGGCACAGATGAGCAGTACTTC	CASSLGTDEQYF
TRBD1	TRBJ1-3	TRBV7-2	.	TGTGCCACCTCAATCGGGGGGACAGGGGCCTCCCGGACCATATATTTT	CATSIGGTGASRTIYF
.	TRBJ2-7	TRBV7-2	.	TGTGCCAGCAGCTTAGTGGAGACCTACGAGCAGTACTTC	CASSLVETYEQYF
.	TRBJ1-1	TRBV5-1	.	TGCGCCAGCAGCTTGGGGCGGGGGACAACGGCTGAAGCTTTCTTT	CASSLGRGTTAEAFF
.	TRBJ1-2	TRBV6-5	.	TGTGCCAGCAGTTCTACAGGTTTACTTAACTATGGCTACACCTTC	CASSSTGLLNYGYTF
.	TRBJ1-4	TRBV7-9	.	TGTGCCAGCAGCTATCAAGATGAGAAACTGTTTTTT	CASSYQDEKLFF
.	TRBJ2-1	TRBV7-9	few	TGTGCCAGCAGCTTAGACGTCACGGTGAATGAGCAGTTCTTC	CASSLDVTVNEQFF
TRBD1	TRBJ2-7	TRBV6-6	once	TGTGCCAGTTGGGCCTCCGGGACAGGGATCTACGAGCAGTACTTC	CASWASGTGIYEQYF
.	TRBJ1-3	TRBV7-9	.	TGTGCCAGCAGCAGCCCGGGAACCTCTGGAAACACCATATATTTT	CASSSPGTSGNTIYF
.	TRBJ1-4	TRBV4-2	.	TGTGCCAGCAGCCAAGATCGTGGCAGACTTTCAACAACTAATGAAAAACTGTTTTTT	CASSQDRGRLSTTNEKLFF
.	TRBJ1-5	TRBV7-8	.	TGTGCCAGCAGCTTATATCGGGATCAGCCCCAGCATTTT	CASSLYRDQPQHF
.	TRBJ1-1	TRBV27	.	TGTGCCAGCAGTTCAAACACTGAAGCTTTCTTT	CASSSNTEAFF
.	TRBJ2-1	TRBV5-1	.	TGCGCCAGCAGCTTGTCCACGCGGGAGCAGTTCTTC	CASSLSTREQFF
.	TRBJ2-7	TRBV29-1	.	TGCAGCGTTGAAAATGCTCAGCGCGAGCAGTACTTC	CSVENAQREQYF
.	TRBJ2-3	TRBV7-2	.	TGTGCCAGCAGCGGGACATTCACAGATACGCAGTATTTT	CASSGTFTDTQYF
.	TRBJ2-7	TRBV7-8	.	TGTGCCAGCAGCTTAGAAGCAGGGGAAGTACTCAACGAGCAGTACTTC	CASSLEAGEVLNEQYF
TRBD2	TRBJ2-7	TRBV9	few	TGTGCCAGCAGCGAGGGACTAGCGGTCGAGCAGTACTTC	CASSEGLAVEQYF
TRBD1	TRBJ2-3	TRBV9	.	TGTGCCAGCAGCGACAGGGGCAGCACAGATACGCAGTATTTT	CASSDRGSTDTQYF
.	TRBJ2-5	TRBV6-1	.	TGTGCCAGCACCTTAGAGGTTAGGGAGACCCAGTACTTC	CASTLEVRETQYF
.	TRBJ1-4	TRBV28	.	TGTGCCAGCAGTTTTCACGGGAGGGTAGAAAAACTGTTTTTT	CASSFHGRVEKLFF
TRBD2	TRBJ2-7	TRBV27	.	TGTGCCAGCAGTCTAGCGGGTGCCAACGAGCAGTACTTC	CASSLAGANEQYF
.	TRBJ1-2	TRBV4-3	.	TGCGCCAGCAGCCACACTACCCGGGACATCCCACCTTTTAACTATGGCTACACCTTC	CASSHTTRDIPPFNYGYTF
TRBD1	TRBJ1-5	TRBV7-2	.	TGTGCCAGCAGCTGGACAGGGGGGGGGAATCAGCCCCAGCATTTT	CASSWTGGGNQPQHF
TRBD1	TRBJ1-2	TRBV7-6	.	TGTGCCAGCAGCCCCGCAGGGGGCGGGGGCTACACCTTC	CASSPAGGGGYTF
TRBD1	TRBJ2-2	TRBV6-1	.	TGTGCCAGAATCGACAGGGGGCGAAACGGGGAGCTGTTTTTT	CARIDRGRNGELFF
.	TRBJ1-3	TRBV4-3	.	TGCGCCAGCAGCCAAGATCTTCCGCCATGGGGGCGAGGAAACACCATATATTTT	CASSQDLPPWGRGNTIYF
TRBD2	TRBJ2-2	TRBV5-6	.	TGTGCCAGCAGCTTCACTAGCGGGGCATGGGGGACCGGGGAGCTGTTTTTT	CASSFTSGAWGTGELFF
.	TRBJ2-7	TRBV11-2	.	TGTGCCAGCAGCTATGGAGGGCTCAAGAACGAGCAGTACTTC	CASSYGGLKNEQYF
TRBD1	TRBJ1-2	TRBV7-8	.	TGTGCCAGCAGCTTAGCGCTTCACCCGACAGGGAACTATGGCTACACCTTC	CASSLALHPTGNYGYTF
TRBD1	TRBJ1-2	TRBV11-2	once	TGTGCCAGCAGCCATCGGACAGGACCGAGGAAGGGCTACACCTTC	CASSHRTGPRKGYTF
.	TRBJ1-5	TRBV29-1	.	TGCAGCGCAACGACAGGTGGCGGAGGCAATCAGCCCCAGCATTTT	CSATTGGGGNQPQHF
TRBD1	TRBJ2-7	TRBV4-1	.	TGCGCCAGCAGCCAAGCTGGGACAGGGGGAACCTACGAGCAGTACTTC	CASSQAGTGGTYEQYF
TRBD1	TRBJ1-2	TRBV20-1	.	TGCAGCGTAGGGGACAGGGAAGGCTACACCTTC	CSVGDREGYTF
.	TRBJ2-2	TRBV14	few	TGTGCCAGCAGCCCCCGTCCGGGGTGGGAGCTGTTTTTT	CASSPRPGWELFF
.	TRBJ2-6	TRBV4-2	few	TGTGCCAGCAGCGACATCCAGGGAATGGGCTCTGGGGCCAACGTCCTGACTTTC	CASSDIQGMGSGANVLTF
TRBD2	TRBJ2-3	TRBV5-5	.	TGTGCCAGCAGCTACCTGACTAGCGGCACAGATACGCAGTATTTT	CASSYLTSGTDTQYF
TRBD2	TRBJ2-5	TRBV19	.	TGTGCCAGTAGTGATGGGACTAGCGGGAGGAGAGAGACCCAGTACTTC	CASSDGTSGRRETQYF
TRBD2	TRBJ2-1	TRBV7-2	.	TGTGCCAGCAGCTCTTATCGGACTAGCGGGCTGGAGCAGTTCTTC	CASSSYRTSGLEQFF
.	TRBJ2-5	TRBV29-1	few	TGCAGCGTGGCGATACAGGATTACCAAGAGACCCAGTACTTC	CSVAIQDYQETQYF
.	TRBJ1-2	TRBV18	.	TGTGCCAGCTCACAAGATGTACAGCTAAACTATGGCTACACCTTC	CASSQDVQLNYGYTF
.	TRBJ1-2	TRBV5-6	.	TGTGCCAGCAGCTTGGTTGGGAGTTCCTATGGCTACACCTTC	CASSLVGSSYGYTF
.	TRBJ2-7	TRBV11-2	.	TGTGCCAGCAGCTTAATCCTCTACGAGCAGTACTTC	CASSLILYEQYF
.	TRBJ2-5	TRBV19	.	TGTGCCAGTACCTCAAACCGGGAGACCCAGTACTTC	CASTSNRETQYF
.	TRBJ1-1	TRBV6-6	.	TGTGCCAGCATCAACCAGGGGTTGAACACTGAAGCTTTCTTT	CASINQGLNTEAFF
TRBD1	TRBJ1-1	TRBV18	.	TGTGCCAGCTCCCCCTTCTCATCCGGGACAGGGGGTGGGAACACTGAAGCTTTCTTT	CASSPFSSGTGGGNTEAFF
TRBD2	TRBJ2-7	TRBV4-2	.	TGTGCCAGCAGCCAAGATGTGGTCACTAGCGCAACCTACGAGCAGTACTTC	CASSQDVVTSATYEQYF